Below, one TCR beta chain is given with its context. This entry comes from a study of sequential checkpoint blockade in melanoma. Generated by immunoSEQ multiplex PCR, the TCRdb table keeps only in-frame clones and is missing some. The sample records roughly 18,000 clones, approximately 69% being singletons. Treatment meaning: randomized to nivolumab then ipilimumab (arm A) or the reverse (arm B). DNA-damaging chemotherapy had not been given to any patient beforehand. Sorted cells were live CD3+CD8+, lacking CD19 and CD56, from PBMCs. The clonotype originates from a human donor with melanoma. This specimen was CD8+ T cells sorted from blood (inferred from file names), taken from a patient given nivolumab and ipilimumab in sequence.

The CDR3 spells CASSLGLGGFTEAFF. In DNA form, the CDR3 reads TGTGCCAGCAGCTTAGGGTTGGGGGGATTCACTGAAGCTTTCTTT. V and J are TRBV7-3 and TRBJ1-1; D might be TRBD1 (5 bases). The V gene's germline CDR1 is SGHTA and CDR2 FQGTGA. Trimming removed 2 bases from V and 4 bases from J, with 14 bases in between. This CDR3 has 15 residues.